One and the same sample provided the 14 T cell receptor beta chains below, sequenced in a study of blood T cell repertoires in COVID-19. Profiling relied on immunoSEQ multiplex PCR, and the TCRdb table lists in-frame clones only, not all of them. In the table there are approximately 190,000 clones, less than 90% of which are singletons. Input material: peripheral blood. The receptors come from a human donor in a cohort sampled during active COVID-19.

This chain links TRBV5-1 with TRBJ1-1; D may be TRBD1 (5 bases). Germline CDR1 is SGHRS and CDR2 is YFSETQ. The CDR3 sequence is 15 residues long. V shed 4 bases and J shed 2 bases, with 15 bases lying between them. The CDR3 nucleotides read TGCGCCAGCAGCCCCCACGACAGCCTCAACACTGAAGCTTTCTTT. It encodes CASSPHDSLNTEAFF.

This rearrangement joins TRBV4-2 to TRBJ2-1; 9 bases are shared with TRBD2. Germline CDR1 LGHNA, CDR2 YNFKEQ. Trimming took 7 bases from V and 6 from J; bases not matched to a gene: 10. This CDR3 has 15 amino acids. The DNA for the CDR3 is TGTGCCAGCACCCCAGCGGGGGGAAATGCCAATGAGCAGTTCTTC. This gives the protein CASTPAGGNANEQFF.

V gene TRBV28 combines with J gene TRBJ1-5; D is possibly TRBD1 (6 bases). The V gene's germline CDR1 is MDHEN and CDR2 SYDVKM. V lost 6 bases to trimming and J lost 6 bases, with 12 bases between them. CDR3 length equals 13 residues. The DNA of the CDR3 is TGTGCCAGCAGCCAAACAGGGCGTCAGCCCCAGCATTTT. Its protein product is CASSQTGRQPQHF.

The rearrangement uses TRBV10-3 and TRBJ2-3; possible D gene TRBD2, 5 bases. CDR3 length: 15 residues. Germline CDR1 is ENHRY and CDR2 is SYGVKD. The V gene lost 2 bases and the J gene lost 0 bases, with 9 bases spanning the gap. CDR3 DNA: TGTGCCATCAGTGAGCGGGGTTCTAGCACAGATACGCAGTATTTT. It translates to CAISERGSSTDTQYF.

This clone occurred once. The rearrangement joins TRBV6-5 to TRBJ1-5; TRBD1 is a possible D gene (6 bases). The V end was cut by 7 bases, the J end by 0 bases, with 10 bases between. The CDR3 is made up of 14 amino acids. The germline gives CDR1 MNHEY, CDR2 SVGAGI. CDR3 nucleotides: TGTGCCAGCAACGACAGGCCTAGCAATCAGCCCCAGCATTTT. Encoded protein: CASNDRPSNQPQHF.

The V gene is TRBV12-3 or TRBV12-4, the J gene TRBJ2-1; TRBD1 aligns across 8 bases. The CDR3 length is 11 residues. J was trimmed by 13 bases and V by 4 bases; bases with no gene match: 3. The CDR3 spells CASSYRGVQFF. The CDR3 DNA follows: TGTGCCAGCAGTTACAGGGGGGTACAGTTCTTC.

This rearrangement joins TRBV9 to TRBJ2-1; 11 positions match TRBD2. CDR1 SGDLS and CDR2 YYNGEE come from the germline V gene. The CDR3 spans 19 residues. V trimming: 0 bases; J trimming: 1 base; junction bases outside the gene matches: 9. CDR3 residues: CASSVAGGSGGGSYNEQFF. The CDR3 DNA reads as TGTGCCAGCAGCGTAGCGGGCGGTAGCGGGGGGGGGTCCTACAATGAGCAGTTCTTC.

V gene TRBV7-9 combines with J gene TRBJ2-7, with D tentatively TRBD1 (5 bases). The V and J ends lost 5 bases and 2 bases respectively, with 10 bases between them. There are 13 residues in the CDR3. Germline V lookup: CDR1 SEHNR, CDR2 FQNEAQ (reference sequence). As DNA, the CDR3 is TGTGCCAGCAGCGGGCAGGGCCCCTACGAGCAGTACTTC. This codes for CASSGQGPYEQYF.

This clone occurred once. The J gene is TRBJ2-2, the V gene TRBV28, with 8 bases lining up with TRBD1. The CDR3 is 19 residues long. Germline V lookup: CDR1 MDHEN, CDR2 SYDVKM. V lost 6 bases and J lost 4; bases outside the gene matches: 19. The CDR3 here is CASRIKDREDWGSTGELFF. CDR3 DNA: TGTGCCAGCAGGATAAAGGACAGGGAAGATTGGGGAAGCACCGGGGAGCTGTTTTTT.

CDR3 residues: CASSIRQGNQQPQHF. For the CDR3, the DNA is TGTGCCAGTAGTATAAGACAGGGAAACCAACAGCCCCAGCATTTT. This chain links TRBV19 with TRBJ1-5; TRBD1 agrees at 7 bases. Germline CDR1 reads LNHDA; CDR2 reads SQIVND (reference sequence). J lost 7 bases, V lost 2 bases, and 8 bases had no gene match. The CDR3 contains 15 residues.

The CDR3 region is CASSEQGSYEQYF. CDR3 DNA: TGTGCCAGTAGTGAACAGGGGAGCTACGAGCAGTACTTC. V usage is TRBV19 and J usage is TRBJ2-7; TRBD1 aligns across 7 bases. The CDR3 has 13 amino acids. Germline V gives CDR1 LNHDA, CDR2 SQIVND (reference sequence). After removal of 5 bases from V and 3 bases from J, the junction contained 4 bases not matched to a gene. Full variable domain (missing parts from reference TRBV19 and TRBJ2-7): DGGITQSPKYLFRKEGQNVTLSCEQNLNHDAMYWYRQDPGQGLRLIYYSQIVNDFQKGDIAEGYSVSREKKESFPLTVTSAQKNPTAFYLCASSEQGSYEQYFGPGTRLTVT.

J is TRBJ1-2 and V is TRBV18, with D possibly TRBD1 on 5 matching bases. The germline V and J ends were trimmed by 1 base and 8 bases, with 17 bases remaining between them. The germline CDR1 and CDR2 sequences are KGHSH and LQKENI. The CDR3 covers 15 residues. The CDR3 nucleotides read TGTGCCAGCTCACCACAAAAGGGGATTAGGGGCGGCTACACCTTC. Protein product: CASSPQKGIRGGYTF. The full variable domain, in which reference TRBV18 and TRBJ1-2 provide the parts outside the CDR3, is NAGVMQNPRHLVRRRGQEARLRCSPMKGHSHVYWYRQLPEEGLKFMVYLQKENIIDESGMPKERFSAEFPKEGPSILRIQQVVRGDSAAYFCASSPQKGIRGGYTFGSGTRLTVV.

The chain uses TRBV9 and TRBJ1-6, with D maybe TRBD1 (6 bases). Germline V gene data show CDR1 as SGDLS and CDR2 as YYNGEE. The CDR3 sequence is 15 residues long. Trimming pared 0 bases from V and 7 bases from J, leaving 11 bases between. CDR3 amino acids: CASSVEGRGNSPLHF. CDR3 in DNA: TGTGCCAGCAGCGTAGAGGGCAGGGGAAATTCACCCCTCCACTTT.

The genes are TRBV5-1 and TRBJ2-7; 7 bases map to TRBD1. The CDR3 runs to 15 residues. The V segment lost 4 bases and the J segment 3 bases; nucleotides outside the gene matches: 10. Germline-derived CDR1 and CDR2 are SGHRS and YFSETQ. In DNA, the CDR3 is TGCGCCAGCAGCGGCGGGCAGGGGGACGTCTACGAGCAGTACTTC. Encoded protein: CASSGGQGDVYEQYF.